This T cell receptor beta chain came from a study of blood T cell repertoires in COVID-19. V lost 0 bases, J lost 12 bases, and 9 bases lay in between. Germline-derived CDR1 and CDR2 are LNHDA and SQIVND (reference sequence). The CDR3 spans 12 residues. Source study methods: Counts of nucleated cells, estimated from reference gene primer amplification, were obtained. Repertoires were generated with immunoSEQ multiplex PCR, while TCRdb's copy carries only in-frame clones and drops some. That table supplies the V and J calls and clone size; D and trimming were determined from the DNA. The table lists around 68,000 clones, about 81% of them singletons.

The sequencing sample was made of peripheral blood. The sequence derives from a human donor in a cohort sampled during active COVID-19. The chain combines TRBV19 with TRBJ2-1; possible D gene TRBD1, 5 bases. This chain's CDR3 is CASSIDRVGQFF. CDR3 nucleotide sequence: TGTGCCAGTAGTATAGACAGGGTTGGGCAGTTCTTC.